The sequence of this T cell receptor (beta chain) was determined in a study of beta chain features in type 1 diabetes. TCRB transcripts that were expressed got sequenced, as all of the isolated RNA had been reverse transcribed. Sequenced by immunoSEQ multiplex PCR; TCRdb stores in-frame clones only, minus some. The sample has 600,000 to 750,000 clones, around 11% seen once; the top ten hold more than 0.1%. Germline CDR1 GTSNPN, CDR2 SVGIG (reference sequence). The CDR3 consists of 15 residues. Trimming took 3 bases from V and 0 from J, leaving 13 bases between them. Study-level points and caveats: The study found moderately but significantly shorter TCRB CDR3s in all four CD4+ subsets of Type 1 diabetes patients.

As concerns this clone: Its specificity is not known.

The receptor was isolated from a man aged 25 to 40 with type 1 diabetes. The sample consisted of naive CD4+ T cells from blood. The J gene is TRBJ2-3, the V gene TRBV30, with D perhaps TRBD1 (6 bases). The CDR3 DNA is TGTGCCTGGAGACACGACAGGACGAGCACAGATACGCAGTATTTT. Translation: CAWRHDRTSTDTQYF.